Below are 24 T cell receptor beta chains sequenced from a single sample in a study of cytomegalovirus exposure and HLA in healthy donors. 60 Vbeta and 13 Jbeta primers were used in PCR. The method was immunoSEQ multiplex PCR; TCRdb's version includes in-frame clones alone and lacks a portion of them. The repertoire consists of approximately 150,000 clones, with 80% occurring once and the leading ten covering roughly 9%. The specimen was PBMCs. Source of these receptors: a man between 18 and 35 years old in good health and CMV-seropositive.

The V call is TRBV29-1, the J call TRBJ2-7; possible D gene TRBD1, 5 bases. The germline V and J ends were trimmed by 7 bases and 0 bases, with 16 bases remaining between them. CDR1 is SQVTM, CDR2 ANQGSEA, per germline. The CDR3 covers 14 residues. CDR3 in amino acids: CSAAAGLHSYEQYF. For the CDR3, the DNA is TGCAGCGCTGCAGCAGGGCTCCACTCCTACGAGCAGTACTTC.

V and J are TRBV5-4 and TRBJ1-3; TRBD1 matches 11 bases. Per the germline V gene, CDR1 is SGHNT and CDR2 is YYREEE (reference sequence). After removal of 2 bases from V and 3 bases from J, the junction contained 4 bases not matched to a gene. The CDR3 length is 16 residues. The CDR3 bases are TGTGCCAGCAGCTTAATGGGACAGGGGGATGGAAACACCATATATTTT. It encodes CASSLMGQGDGNTIYF.

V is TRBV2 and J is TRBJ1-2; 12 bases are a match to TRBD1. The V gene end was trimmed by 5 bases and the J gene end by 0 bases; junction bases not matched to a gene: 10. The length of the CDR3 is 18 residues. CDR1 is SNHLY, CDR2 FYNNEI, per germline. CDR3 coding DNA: TGTGCCAGCAGTCAGCCCCGGGACAGGGGGCTGCCTAACTATGGCTACACCTTC. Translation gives CASSQPRDRGLPNYGYTF.

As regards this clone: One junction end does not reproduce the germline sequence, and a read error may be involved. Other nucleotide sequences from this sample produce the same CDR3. The DNA for the CDR3 is TGTGCCAGCAGCCCCCCGATGAGAGGGAACACTGAGGCTTTCTTT. Translating it yields CASSPPMRGNTEAFF. The chain combines TRBV7-9 with TRBJ1-1; D call uncertain. The germline CDR1 and CDR2 sequences are SEHNR and FQNEAQ (reference sequence). This CDR3 comprises 15 residues.

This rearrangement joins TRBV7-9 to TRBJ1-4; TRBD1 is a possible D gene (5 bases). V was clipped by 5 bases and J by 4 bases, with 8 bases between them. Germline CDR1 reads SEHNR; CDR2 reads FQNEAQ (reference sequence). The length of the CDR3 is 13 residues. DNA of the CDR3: TGTGCCAGCAGCCTCGGGGGTAATGAAAAACTGTTTTTT. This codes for CASSLGGNEKLFF.

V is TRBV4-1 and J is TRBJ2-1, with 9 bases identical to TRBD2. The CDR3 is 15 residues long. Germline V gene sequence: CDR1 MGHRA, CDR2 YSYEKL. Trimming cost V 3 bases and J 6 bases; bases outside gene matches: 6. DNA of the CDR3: TGCGCCAGCAGCCATGAGGCGGGAGGGGTCAATGAGCAGTTCTTC. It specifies CASSHEAGGVNEQFF.

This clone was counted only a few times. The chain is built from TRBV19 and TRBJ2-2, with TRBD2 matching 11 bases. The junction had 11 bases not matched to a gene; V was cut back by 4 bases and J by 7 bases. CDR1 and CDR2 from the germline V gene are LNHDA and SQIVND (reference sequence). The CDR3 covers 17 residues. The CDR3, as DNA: TGTGCCAGTAGTAGTCCCGGATTAGCGGGAGGGAGCGGGGAGCTGTTTTTT. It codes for CASSSPGLAGGSGELFF.

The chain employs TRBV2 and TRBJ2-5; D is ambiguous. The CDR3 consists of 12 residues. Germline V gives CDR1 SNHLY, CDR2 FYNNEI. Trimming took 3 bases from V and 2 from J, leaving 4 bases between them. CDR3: CASSESQETQYF. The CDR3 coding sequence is TGTGCCAGCAGTGAGTCTCAAGAGACCCAGTACTTC.

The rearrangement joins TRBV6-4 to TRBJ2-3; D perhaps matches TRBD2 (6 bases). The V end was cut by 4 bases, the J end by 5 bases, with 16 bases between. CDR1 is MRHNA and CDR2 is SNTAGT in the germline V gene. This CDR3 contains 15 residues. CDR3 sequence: CASSVGGFIQDTQYF. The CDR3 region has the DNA TGTGCCAGCAGTGTTGGAGGGTTCATCCAAGATACGCAGTATTTT.

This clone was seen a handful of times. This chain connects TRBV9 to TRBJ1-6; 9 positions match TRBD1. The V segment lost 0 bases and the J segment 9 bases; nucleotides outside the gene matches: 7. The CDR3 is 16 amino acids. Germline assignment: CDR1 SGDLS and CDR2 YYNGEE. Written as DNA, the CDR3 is TGTGCCAGCAGCGTAGAGGGGGGGACAGGGTCTTCACCCCTCCACTTT. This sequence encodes CASSVEGGTGSSPLHF.

The CDR3 sequence is CASQSPNTGELFF. Written as DNA, the CDR3 is TGTGCCAGTCAGTCTCCGAACACCGGGGAGCTGTTTTTT. The chain employs TRBV6-1 and TRBJ2-2, with D hard to call. Germline V gene lookup returns CDR1 MNHNS and CDR2 SASEGT. V lost 9 bases and J 0 bases, leaving 8 bases between the germline ends. The CDR3 contains 13 residues.

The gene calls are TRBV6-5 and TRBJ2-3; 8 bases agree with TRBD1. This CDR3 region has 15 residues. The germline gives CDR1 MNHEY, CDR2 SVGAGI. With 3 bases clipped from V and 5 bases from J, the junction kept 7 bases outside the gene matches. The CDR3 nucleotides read TGTGCCAGCAGTTATGGTGGCAGGGGGCTAGATACGCAGTATTTT. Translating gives CASSYGGRGLDTQYF.

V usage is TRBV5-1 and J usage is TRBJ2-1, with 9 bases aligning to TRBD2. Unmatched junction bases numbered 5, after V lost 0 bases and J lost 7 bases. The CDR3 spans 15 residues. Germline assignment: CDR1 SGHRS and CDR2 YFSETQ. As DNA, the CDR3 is TGCGCCAGCAGCTTGGAAGCGGGAGGAATGAATGAGCAGTTCTTC. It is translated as CASSLEAGGMNEQFF.

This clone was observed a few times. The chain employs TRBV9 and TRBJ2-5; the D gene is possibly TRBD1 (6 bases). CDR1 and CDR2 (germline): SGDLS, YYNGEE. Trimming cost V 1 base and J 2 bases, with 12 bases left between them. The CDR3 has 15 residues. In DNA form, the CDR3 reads TGTGCCAGCAGCGTACAGACAGGTTGGCAAGAGACCCAGTACTTC. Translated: CASSVQTGWQETQYF.

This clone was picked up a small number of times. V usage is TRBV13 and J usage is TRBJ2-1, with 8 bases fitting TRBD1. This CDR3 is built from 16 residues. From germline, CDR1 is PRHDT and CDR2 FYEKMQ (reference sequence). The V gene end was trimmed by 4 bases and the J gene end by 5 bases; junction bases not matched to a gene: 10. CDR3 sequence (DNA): TGTGCCAGCAGCTGGGGGCAGCAGGGGGCGGACAATGAGCAGTTCTTC. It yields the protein CASSWGQQGADNEQFF.

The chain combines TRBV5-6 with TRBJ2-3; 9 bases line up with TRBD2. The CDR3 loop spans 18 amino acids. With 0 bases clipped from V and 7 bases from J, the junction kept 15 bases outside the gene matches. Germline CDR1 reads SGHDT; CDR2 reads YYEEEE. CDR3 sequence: CASSLALGTSLFVNTQYF. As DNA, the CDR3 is TGTGCCAGCAGCTTGGCCTTAGGGACTAGCCTCTTCGTGAATACGCAGTATTTT.

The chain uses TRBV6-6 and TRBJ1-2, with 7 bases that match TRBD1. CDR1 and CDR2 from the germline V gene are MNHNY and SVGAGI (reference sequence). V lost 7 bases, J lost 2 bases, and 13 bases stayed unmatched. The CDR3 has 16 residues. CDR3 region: CASIERTGASNYGYTF. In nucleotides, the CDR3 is TGTGCCAGCATAGAACGTACAGGGGCTTCCAACTATGGCTACACCTTC.

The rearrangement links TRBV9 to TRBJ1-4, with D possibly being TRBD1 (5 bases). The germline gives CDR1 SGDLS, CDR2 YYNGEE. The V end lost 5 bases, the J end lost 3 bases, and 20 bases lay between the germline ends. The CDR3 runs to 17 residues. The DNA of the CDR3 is TGTGCCAGCAGGGCCGGCAGGGTCGATAATCCTAATGAAAAACTGTTTTTT. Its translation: CASRAGRVDNPNEKLFF.

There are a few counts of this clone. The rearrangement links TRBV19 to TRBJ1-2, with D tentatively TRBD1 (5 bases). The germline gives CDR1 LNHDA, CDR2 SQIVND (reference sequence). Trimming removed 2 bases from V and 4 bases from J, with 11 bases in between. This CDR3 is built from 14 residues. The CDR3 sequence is CASSIRQPFYGYTF. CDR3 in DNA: TGTGCCAGTAGTATAAGACAGCCCTTCTATGGCTACACCTTC.

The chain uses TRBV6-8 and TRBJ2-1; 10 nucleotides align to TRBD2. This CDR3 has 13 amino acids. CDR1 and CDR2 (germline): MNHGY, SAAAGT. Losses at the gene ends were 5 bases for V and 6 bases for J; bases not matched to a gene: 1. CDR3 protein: CASSGTSANEQFF. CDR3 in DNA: TGTGCCAGCAGTGGGACTAGCGCCAATGAGCAGTTCTTC.

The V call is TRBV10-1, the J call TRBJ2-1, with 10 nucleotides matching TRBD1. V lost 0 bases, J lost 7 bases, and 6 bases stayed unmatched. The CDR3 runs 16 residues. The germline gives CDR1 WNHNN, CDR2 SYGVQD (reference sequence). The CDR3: CASSESIRTGGNEQFF. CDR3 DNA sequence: TGCGCCAGCAGTGAGTCGATTAGGACAGGGGGAAATGAGCAGTTCTTC.

CDR3 amino acids: CASSPNRQGTEAFF. The CDR3 DNA is TGTGCCAGCAGCCCTAATAGGCAGGGGACTGAAGCTTTCTTT. The chain links TRBV11-2 to TRBJ1-1, with D tentatively TRBD1 (6 bases). Germline V CDR1 and CDR2: SGHAT, FQNNGV. V was trimmed by 5 bases and J by 5 bases, leaving 15 bases between them. The length of the CDR3 is 14 residues.

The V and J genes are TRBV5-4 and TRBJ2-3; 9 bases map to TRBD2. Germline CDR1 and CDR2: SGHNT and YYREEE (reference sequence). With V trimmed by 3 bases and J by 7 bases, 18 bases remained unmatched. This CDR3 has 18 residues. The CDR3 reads CASSSPGLAFPHEHTQYF. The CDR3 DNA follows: TGTGCCAGCAGCTCGCCGGGACTAGCATTCCCCCATGAACATACGCAGTATTTT.

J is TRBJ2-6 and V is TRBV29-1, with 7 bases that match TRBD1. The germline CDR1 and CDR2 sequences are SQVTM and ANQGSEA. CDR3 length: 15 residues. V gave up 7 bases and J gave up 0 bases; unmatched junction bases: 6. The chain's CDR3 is CSAGGTLSGANVLTF. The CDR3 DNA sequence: TGCAGCGCAGGGGGAACTCTCTCTGGGGCCAACGTCCTGACTTTC.